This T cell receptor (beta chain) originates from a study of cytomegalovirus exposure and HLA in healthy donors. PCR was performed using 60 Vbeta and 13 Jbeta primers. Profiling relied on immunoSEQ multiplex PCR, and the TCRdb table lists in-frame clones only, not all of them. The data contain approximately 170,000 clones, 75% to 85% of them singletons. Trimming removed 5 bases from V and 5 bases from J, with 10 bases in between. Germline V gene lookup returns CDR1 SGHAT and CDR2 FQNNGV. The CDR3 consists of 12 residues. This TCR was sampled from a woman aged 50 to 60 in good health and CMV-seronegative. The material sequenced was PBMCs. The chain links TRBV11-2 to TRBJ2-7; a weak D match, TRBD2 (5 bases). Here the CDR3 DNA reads TGTGCCAGCAGCCCAGAGGGAAACGAGCAGTACTTC. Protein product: CASSPEGNEQYF.